A single sample gave rise to the 2 T cell receptor beta chains below, sequenced in a study of CD8+CD57+ T cells in acquired aplastic anemia. Sequencing was done on patients that had shown CD8+CD57+ cell expansion by flow cytometry. It was genomic DNA that served as the template for profiling TCR beta VDJ and CDR3. One entry per CDR3 protein results from TCRdb running MiXCR on the reads. The table shows a few hundred thousand distinct CDR3 sequences, with approximately 82% occurring only once. Sequenced material: sorted CD4+, CD8+, or CD8+CD57+ T cells (not recorded which) from PBMCs. The receptors here all came from a human donor with aplastic anemia.

This chain uses TRBV7-9 with TRBJ1-2; TRBD1 might be the D (5 bases). The CDR3 consists of 16 residues. Germline V gene lookup returns CDR1 SEHNR and CDR2 FQNEAQ (reference sequence). Trimming took 11 bases from V and 5 from J, leaving 27 bases between them. This CDR3 reads CAGHLERDGLVYGYTF. CDR3 bases: TGTGCCGGCCACTTGGAGAGGGACGGGCTGGTATATGGCTACACCTTC.

This clonotype was counted only a few times. This chain joins TRBV29-1 and TRBJ2-3; unclear D gene. Trimming pared 4 bases from V and 4 bases from J, leaving 9 bases between. This CDR3 spans 12 amino acids. Germline values: CDR1 SQVTM, CDR2 ANQGSEA. CDR3: CSVGVLADTQYF. The CDR3 DNA reads TGCAGCGTTGGAGTCTTGGCAGATACGCAGTATTTT.